This is a list of T cell receptor beta chains from one sample in a study of blood T cell repertoires in COVID-19. TCRdb's copy holds only in-frame clones and misses some; the assay was immunoSEQ multiplex PCR. The data hold 250,000 to 350,000 clones, with 70% to 90% observed a single time. The sequenced sample consisted of peripheral blood. The receptors derive from a man aged 18 to 30 who had recovered from COVID-19. Both conserved end residues are part of each CDR3. Fields, in order: D gene, J gene, V gene, CDR3 protein. The D gene is left open where the match is weak.

d_gene: -; j_gene: TRBJ1-5; v_gene: TRBV4-2; CDR3aa: CASSHATWGEGGNQPQHF
d_gene: TRBD2; j_gene: TRBJ2-7; v_gene: TRBV9; CDR3aa: CASNRNGLADDHEQYF
d_gene: -; j_gene: TRBJ2-1; v_gene: TRBV19; CDR3aa: CASTRGENNYNEQFF
d_gene: TRBD1; j_gene: TRBJ2-7; v_gene: TRBV3-1/TRBV3-2; CDR3aa: CASRRTGGSYEQYF
d_gene: -; j_gene: TRBJ1-4; v_gene: TRBV16; CDR3aa: CASSQGATTNEKLFF
d_gene: TRBD1; j_gene: TRBJ1-6; v_gene: TRBV15; CDR3aa: CATSRDSNTGTGVSPLHF
d_gene: -; j_gene: TRBJ1-2; v_gene: TRBV11-1; CDR3aa: CASSLAAPTYGYTF
d_gene: -; j_gene: TRBJ1-1; v_gene: TRBV6-5; CDR3aa: CASSYPGNTEAFF
d_gene: -; j_gene: TRBJ1-2; v_gene: TRBV5-6; CDR3aa: CASSLLRTVGGYTF
d_gene: -; j_gene: TRBJ1-5; v_gene: TRBV10-3; CDR3aa: CAISGVGASNQPQHF
d_gene: -; j_gene: TRBJ1-2; v_gene: TRBV6-5; CDR3aa: CASMKQGRGYTF
d_gene: TRBD1; j_gene: TRBJ2-7; v_gene: TRBV7-9; CDR3aa: CASSGGQGPSYEQYF
d_gene: -; j_gene: TRBJ2-2; v_gene: TRBV19; CDR3aa: CASNRGANTGELFF
d_gene: -; j_gene: TRBJ2-5; v_gene: TRBV30; CDR3aa: CAWNRAGAPGETQYF
d_gene: TRBD1; j_gene: TRBJ1-2; v_gene: TRBV15; CDR3aa: CATSVTGAYGYTF
d_gene: -; j_gene: TRBJ2-3; v_gene: TRBV10-3; CDR3aa: CAISGGHPSTDTQYF
d_gene: -; j_gene: TRBJ2-2; v_gene: TRBV6-2/TRBV6-3; CDR3aa: CASSYGPGELFF
d_gene: TRBD1; j_gene: TRBJ1-1; v_gene: TRBV14; CDR3aa: CASSQGQGAGTEAFF
d_gene: TRBD2; j_gene: TRBJ2-1; v_gene: TRBV7-3; CDR3aa: CASSFSLAGEVEQFF
d_gene: TRBD1; j_gene: TRBJ2-7; v_gene: TRBV6-5; CDR3aa: CASSYLGQSYEQYF
d_gene: -; j_gene: TRBJ1-1; v_gene: TRBV11-2; CDR3aa: CASSQGPGTEAFF
d_gene: -; j_gene: TRBJ1-3; v_gene: TRBV7-6; CDR3aa: CASSFAPDSSGNTIYF
d_gene: TRBD2; j_gene: TRBJ2-1; v_gene: TRBV7-9; CDR3aa: CASSPGTSGSNEQFF
d_gene: TRBD1; j_gene: TRBJ2-3; v_gene: TRBV11-2; CDR3aa: CASSLGTGVDTQYF
d_gene: TRBD2; j_gene: TRBJ2-3; v_gene: TRBV3-1/TRBV3-2; CDR3aa: CASSAPLAGGPADTQYF
d_gene: TRBD2; j_gene: TRBJ2-5; v_gene: TRBV7-6; CDR3aa: CASTSVGGSETQYF
d_gene: -; j_gene: TRBJ2-7; v_gene: TRBV28; CDR3aa: CASNRVPYEQYF
d_gene: -; j_gene: TRBJ2-3; v_gene: TRBV5-1; CDR3aa: CASARDLDTDTQYF
d_gene: TRBD1; j_gene: TRBJ2-7; v_gene: TRBV6-5; CDR3aa: CASSLGQDGFYEQYF
d_gene: -; j_gene: TRBJ1-1; v_gene: TRBV27; CDR3aa: CASSLTARGLGGMNTEAFF
d_gene: TRBD1; j_gene: TRBJ1-2; v_gene: TRBV7-2; CDR3aa: CASSFTGGDYGYTF
d_gene: -; j_gene: TRBJ2-3; v_gene: TRBV14; CDR3aa: CASSRSGTSTDTQYF
d_gene: -; j_gene: TRBJ2-7; v_gene: TRBV10-3; CDR3aa: CAISEGQSRYEQYF
d_gene: TRBD1; j_gene: TRBJ1-2; v_gene: TRBV9; CDR3aa: CASSATGGIYGYTF
d_gene: TRBD1; j_gene: TRBJ2-7; v_gene: TRBV19; CDR3aa: CASSRATGTGLYEQYF
d_gene: -; j_gene: TRBJ1-6; v_gene: TRBV5-4; CDR3aa: CASSLRTEPNSPLHF
d_gene: -; j_gene: TRBJ2-3; v_gene: TRBV7-2; CDR3aa: CASSLGARWSTDTQYF
d_gene: -; j_gene: TRBJ1-2; v_gene: TRBV12-3/TRBV12-4; CDR3aa: CASRDSLNYGYTF
d_gene: -; j_gene: TRBJ1-4; v_gene: TRBV7-2; CDR3aa: CASSLEVSQNEKLFF
d_gene: -; j_gene: TRBJ1-2; v_gene: TRBV5-1; CDR3aa: CASSSIPGGDANYGYTF
d_gene: TRBD2; j_gene: TRBJ2-7; v_gene: TRBV6-2/TRBV6-3; CDR3aa: CASSRGTSGVSSYEQYF
d_gene: TRBD1; j_gene: TRBJ2-2; v_gene: TRBV28; CDR3aa: CASTTGGTGELFF
d_gene: TRBD1; j_gene: TRBJ1-5; v_gene: TRBV7-6; CDR3aa: CASSQDRNQPQHF
d_gene: -; j_gene: TRBJ1-1; v_gene: TRBV29-1; CDR3aa: CSVEGEFMNTEAFF
d_gene: -; j_gene: TRBJ2-5; v_gene: TRBV6-5; CDR3aa: CASSLDRKTQYF
d_gene: -; j_gene: TRBJ1-1; v_gene: TRBV12-3/TRBV12-4; CDR3aa: CASRGGLNTEAFF
d_gene: TRBD1; j_gene: TRBJ1-1; v_gene: TRBV6-1; CDR3aa: CASSAWTGGGGTEAFF
d_gene: TRBD1; j_gene: TRBJ2-2; v_gene: TRBV24-1; CDR3aa: CATSDDRVNTGELFF
d_gene: -; j_gene: TRBJ2-3; v_gene: TRBV9; CDR3aa: CASSSAGTRGTDTQYF
d_gene: -; j_gene: TRBJ2-1; v_gene: TRBV7-3; CDR3aa: CASSLGPAWNEQFF
d_gene: -; j_gene: TRBJ2-2; v_gene: TRBV10-3; CDR3aa: CAISEFTSWRLPNTGELFF
d_gene: TRBD2; j_gene: TRBJ2-3; v_gene: TRBV3-1/TRBV3-2; CDR3aa: CASSPGTSGSADTQYF
d_gene: -; j_gene: TRBJ1-2; v_gene: TRBV28; CDR3aa: CASSPPGGYTF